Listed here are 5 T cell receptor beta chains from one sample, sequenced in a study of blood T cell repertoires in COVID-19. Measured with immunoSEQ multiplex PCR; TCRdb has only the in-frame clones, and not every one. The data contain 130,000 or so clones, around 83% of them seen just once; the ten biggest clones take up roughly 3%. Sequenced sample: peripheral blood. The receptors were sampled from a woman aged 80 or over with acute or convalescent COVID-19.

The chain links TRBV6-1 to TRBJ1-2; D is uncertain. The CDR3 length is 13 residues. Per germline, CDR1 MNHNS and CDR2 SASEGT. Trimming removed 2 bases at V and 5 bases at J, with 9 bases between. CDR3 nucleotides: TGTGCCAGCAGTGAAAACCGGGGATATGGCTACACCTTC. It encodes CASSENRGYGYTF.

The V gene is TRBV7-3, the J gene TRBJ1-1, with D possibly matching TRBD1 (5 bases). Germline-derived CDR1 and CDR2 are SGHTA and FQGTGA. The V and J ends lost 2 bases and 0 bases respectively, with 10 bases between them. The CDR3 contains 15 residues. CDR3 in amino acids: CASSLQAGMNTEAFF. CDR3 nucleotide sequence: TGTGCCAGCAGCTTACAGGCAGGGATGAACACTGAAGCTTTCTTT.

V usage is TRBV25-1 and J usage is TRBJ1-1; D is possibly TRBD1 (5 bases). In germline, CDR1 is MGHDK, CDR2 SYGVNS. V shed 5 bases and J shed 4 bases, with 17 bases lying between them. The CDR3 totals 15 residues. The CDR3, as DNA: TGTGCCAGCAGTCCCCTTCAGTGGAGGGGCACTGAAGCTTTCTTT. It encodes CASSPLQWRGTEAFF. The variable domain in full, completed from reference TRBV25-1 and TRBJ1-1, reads EADIYQTPRYLVIGTGKKITLECSQTMGHDKMYWYQQDPGMELHLIHYSYGVNSTEKGDLSSESTVSRIRTEHFPLTLESARPSHTSQYLCASSPLQWRGTEAFFGQGTRLTVV.

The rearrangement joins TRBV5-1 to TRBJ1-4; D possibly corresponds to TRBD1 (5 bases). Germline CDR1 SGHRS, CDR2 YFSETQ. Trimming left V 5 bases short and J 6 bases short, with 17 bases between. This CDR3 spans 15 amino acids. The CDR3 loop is CASSSGKDAYEKLFF. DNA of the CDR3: TGCGCCAGCAGTTCAGGGAAAGACGCATATGAAAAACTGTTTTTT.

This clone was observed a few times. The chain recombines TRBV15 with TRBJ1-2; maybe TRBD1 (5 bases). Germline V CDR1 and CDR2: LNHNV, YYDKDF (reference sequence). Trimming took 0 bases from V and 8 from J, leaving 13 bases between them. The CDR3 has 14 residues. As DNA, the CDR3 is TGTGCCACCAGCAGAGATGTTCAGGGCGGAGGCTACACCTTC. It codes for CATSRDVQGGGYTF.